These 27 T cell receptor beta chains share one sample of origin, sequenced in a study of cytomegalovirus exposure and HLA in healthy donors. Primers included in the PCR were 60 Vbeta and 13 Jbeta primers. Produced via immunoSEQ multiplex PCR; TCRdb's table is partial and in-frame only. The table lists over 150,000 clones, 85% of them singletons. The specimen sequenced was PBMCs. These receptors were collected from a boy aged 2 to 10 in good health and CMV-seronegative.

The CDR3 is CSARIIDTQYF. Written as DNA, the CDR3 is TGCAGTGCTAGAATCATAGATACGCAGTATTTT. The V gene is TRBV20-1, the J gene TRBJ2-3; no clear D gene. This CDR3 has 11 amino acids. CDR1 is DFQATT, CDR2 SNEGSKA, per germline (reference sequence). V was clipped by 2 bases and J by 5 bases, with 5 bases between them.

In the case of this clone: Different DNA sequences within this sample yield the same CDR3. The rearrangement uses TRBV7-8 and TRBJ1-1, with D perhaps TRBD1 (5 bases). Trimming took 5 bases from V and 14 from J, leaving 15 bases between them. The CDR3 loop spans 11 amino acids. CDR1 is SGHVS and CDR2 is FQNEAQ in the germline V gene. The CDR3: CASSPGGRAFF. DNA of the CDR3: TGTGCCAGCAGCCCCGGGGGGAGGGCCTTCTTT.

V and J are TRBV6-1 and TRBJ2-5; D uncertain. The CDR3 has 14 residues. The V gene's germline CDR1 is MNHNS and CDR2 SASEGT. V lost 5 bases and J 5 bases, leaving 15 bases between the germline ends. CDR3 amino acids: CASSQSTGEETQYF. Here the CDR3 DNA reads TGTGCCAGCAGTCAATCGACTGGAGAGGAGACCCAGTACTTC.

The chain couples TRBV7-9 to TRBJ2-2; D perhaps matches TRBD2 (6 bases). This CDR3 has 14 amino acids. Germline V gives CDR1 SEHNR, CDR2 FQNEAQ (reference sequence). Trimming left V 10 bases short and J 7 bases short, with 19 bases between. The CDR3 DNA follows: TGTGCCACCTCGGGACTCCCGGGAATCGGGGAGCTGTTTTTT. It specifies CATSGLPGIGELFF.

The chain links TRBV11-2 to TRBJ2-7; 10 nucleotides agree with TRBD1. Germline CDR1 reads SGHAT; CDR2 reads FQNNGV. The trim removed 4 bases at V and 10 bases at J, leaving 10 bases unmatched. The CDR3 totals 14 residues. CDR3 sequence (DNA): TGTGCCAGCAGCTCGGTCCGGGACAGGGGAGAACAGTACGTC. Protein product: CASSSVRDRGEQYV.

This clone turned up a few times. The chain recombines TRBV7-8 with TRBJ2-1; 7 positions match TRBD2. The CDR3 is 16 residues long. V was pared by 2 bases and J by 2 bases, with 6 bases of the junction left unmatched. Germline assignment: CDR1 SGHVS and CDR2 FQNEAQ. In DNA, the CDR3 is TGTGCCAGCAGCTTACAAGCGGGACTCACCTACAATGAGCAGTTCTTC. Amino acids: CASSLQAGLTYNEQFF.

CDR3 nucleotides: TGTGCCTGGAGTGTACTCTGGTCCGGGGAGCTGTTTTTT. It specifies CAWSVLWSGELFF. The chain combines TRBV30 with TRBJ2-2; D is unclear. The germline V gene has CDR1 GTSNPN and CDR2 SVGIG (reference sequence). Trimming cost V 0 bases and J 6 bases, with 8 bases left between them. This CDR3 has 13 amino acids.

The CDR3 DNA sequence: TGTGCCAGCAGTCTGGGACAGGGTTATGGCTACACCTTC. Translated: CASSLGQGYGYTF. The rearrangement links TRBV28 to TRBJ1-2, with 9 positions matching TRBD1. The V gene end was trimmed by 5 bases and the J gene end by 5 bases; junction bases not matched to a gene: 3. Germline CDR1 MDHEN, CDR2 SYDVKM. This CDR3 comprises 13 residues.

The chain carries TRBV5-1 and TRBJ1-4; 8 positions match TRBD1. CDR3 length equals 18 residues. V was clipped by 0 bases and J by 6 bases; unmatched bases: 13. Germline assignment: CDR1 SGHRS and CDR2 YFSETQ. The CDR3 protein is CASSLDVNRGSTYEKLFF. The CDR3 DNA is TGCGCCAGCAGCTTGGATGTTAACAGGGGGTCCACCTATGAAAAACTGTTTTTT.

The V call is TRBV5-1, the J call TRBJ1-2, with TRBD1 identical over 7 bases. Looked up from germline, CDR1 is SGHRS and CDR2 is YFSETQ. V dropped 4 bases and J dropped 1; count of bases not matched to a gene: 13. This CDR3 spans 17 amino acids. In nucleotides, the CDR3 is TGCGCCAGCAGCAGAACATCCGGGACAGCTAATAACTATGGCTACACCTTC. Translating it yields CASSRTSGTANNYGYTF.

This clone showed up just once. The J gene is TRBJ1-5, the V gene TRBV28; D is perhaps TRBD1 (5 bases). Germline loops: CDR1 MDHEN, CDR2 SYDVKM. The CDR3 is made up of 15 amino acids. The ends were cut back, 3 bases at V and 0 bases at J, with 9 bases in the middle. The CDR3 DNA reads as TGTGCCAGCAGTTTCACGGGGGTTAGCAATCAGCCCCAGCATTTT. Translating it yields CASSFTGVSNQPQHF. Together with reference TRBV28 and TRBJ1-5, the CDR3 gives the full variable domain: DVKVTQSSRYLVKRTGEKVFLECVQDMDHENMFWYRQDPGLGLRLIYFSYDVKMKEKGDIPEGYSVSREKKERFSLILESASTNQTSMYLCASSFTGVSNQPQHFGDGTRLSIL.

V gene TRBV9 combines with J gene TRBJ1-1, with 8 bases matching TRBD1. Trimming at V came to 0 bases and at J to 5 bases, leaving 6 bases not matched to a gene. Germline CDR1 is SGDLS and CDR2 is YYNGEE. CDR3 length equals 15 residues. CDR3 residues: CASSVDTGGLTEAFF. In DNA, the CDR3 is TGTGCCAGCAGCGTAGATACAGGGGGATTAACTGAAGCTTTCTTT.

This chain links TRBV10-2 with TRBJ2-1; possibly TRBD1 for D (5 bases). With 8 bases removed from V and 9 bases from J, the gap between germline ends came to 14 bases. Germline CDR1 is WSHSY and CDR2 is SAAADI. This CDR3 has 12 residues. CDR3 loop: CASSGLGVEQFF. As DNA, the CDR3 is TGCGCCAGCTCAGGGTTAGGGGTTGAGCAGTTCTTC.

V gene TRBV5-4 combines with J gene TRBJ2-5, with 10 bases aligning to TRBD1. The length of the CDR3 is 14 residues. Trimming removed 4 bases from V and 2 bases from J; junction bases left unmatched: 2. The germline CDR1 and CDR2 sequences are SGHNT and YYREEE (reference sequence). The CDR3 loop is CASSRGQGQETQYF. The CDR3 bases are TGTGCCAGCAGCAGGGGACAGGGGCAAGAGACCCAGTACTTC.

V usage is TRBV29-1 and J usage is TRBJ1-2; 7 bases map to TRBD1. The CDR3 consists of 12 residues. CDR1 is SQVTM and CDR2 is ANQGSEA in the germline V gene. J lost 2 bases, V lost 7 bases, and 4 bases had no gene match. The CDR3 loop is CSAGDSNYGYTF. The CDR3 DNA reads TGCAGCGCCGGGGACAGCAACTATGGCTACACCTTC. Supplemented by reference TRBV29-1 and TRBJ1-2, the full variable domain reads SAVISQKPSRDICQRGTSLTIQCQVDSQVTMMFWYRQQPGQSLTLIATANQGSEATYESGFVIDKFPISRPNLTFSTLTVSNMSPEDSSIYLCSAGDSNYGYTFGSGTRLTVV.

The chain links TRBV5-6 to TRBJ1-4; 7 bases line up with TRBD1. Per the germline V gene, CDR1 is SGHDT and CDR2 is YYEEEE. Trimming at V came to 4 bases and at J to 8 bases, leaving 11 bases not matched to a gene. The CDR3 spans 15 residues. In DNA, the CDR3 is TGTGCCAGCAGCCATATTGACAGGGCCAACGAAAAACTGTTTTTT. Amino acid sequence: CASSHIDRANEKLFF.

The chain links TRBV5-4 to TRBJ1-3; 7 bases are a match to TRBD1. There are 15 residues in the CDR3. After removal of 3 bases from V and 8 bases from J, the junction contained 11 bases not matched to a gene. The germline gives CDR1 SGHNT, CDR2 YYREEE (reference sequence). DNA for the CDR3: TGTGCCAGCAGCTCGAGCTCGACAGGGTTGGACACCATATATTTT. It encodes CASSSSSTGLDTIYF. The entire variable domain, with the rest obtained from reference TRBV5-4 and TRBJ1-3, is as follows: ETGVTQSPTHLIKTRGQQVTLRCSSQSGHNTVSWYQQALGQGPQFIFQYYREEENGRGNFPPRFSGLQFPNYSSELNVNALELDDSALYLCASSSSSTGLDTIYFGEGSWLTVV.

This clone showed up just once. A junction end diverges from the germline sequence, so it may reflect a read error. V is TRBV7-7 and J is TRBJ2-2; possible D gene TRBD1, 5 bases. Germline lookup yields CDR1 SSHAT and CDR2 FNYEAQ (reference sequence). The CDR3 loop spans 14 amino acids. This CDR3 is CASSLRQGTGELFF. DNA of the CDR3: TGTGCTAGCAGCTTAAGGCAGGGAACCGGGGAGCTGTTTTTT.

The chain employs TRBV5-1 and TRBJ1-6; 8 nucleotides agree with TRBD1. This CDR3 region has 16 residues. Germline V gene sequence: CDR1 SGHRS, CDR2 YFSETQ. With 1 base clipped from V and 7 bases from J, the junction kept 7 bases outside the gene matches. Written as DNA, the CDR3 is TGCGCCAGCAGCTTGCCTGATCAGGGGGCGAATTCACCCCTCCACTTT. Its protein product is CASSLPDQGANSPLHF.

The J gene is TRBJ1-3, the V gene TRBV2; no reliable D call. The V gene's germline CDR1 is SNHLY and CDR2 FYNNEI. V was trimmed by 1 base and J by 0 bases, leaving 10 bases between them. The CDR3 is 16 residues long. This chain's CDR3 is CASSEVAILSGNTIYF. As DNA, the CDR3 is TGTGCCAGCAGTGAAGTGGCCATCCTCTCTGGAAACACCATATATTTT.

The chain has TRBV30 and TRBJ1-2; D might be TRBD1 (6 bases). The germline gives CDR1 GTSNPN, CDR2 SVGIG (reference sequence). The CDR3 sequence is 13 residues long. V was clipped by 6 bases and J by 6 bases, with 17 bases between them. The CDR3 DNA follows: TGTGCCTGCTGTCCAGGGGATGGCCATGGCTACACCTTC. Translation: CACCPGDGHGYTF.

The CDR3 is CASSPGSQDYGYTF. CDR3 nucleotides: TGTGCCAGCTCACCGGGTTCTCAGGATTATGGCTACACCTTC. The V and J genes are TRBV18 and TRBJ1-2; D is uncertain. The CDR3 runs to 14 residues. Germline V CDR1 and CDR2: KGHSH, LQKENI. Trimming cost V 3 bases and J 5 bases, with 13 bases left between them.

For the CDR3, the DNA is TGTGCCAGCATGGGGCCTGGGAATGAGCAGTTCTTC. Translating gives CASMGPGNEQFF. This rearrangement joins TRBV27 to TRBJ2-1, with D perhaps TRBD1 (5 bases). Germline V gene sequence: CDR1 MNHEY, CDR2 SMNVEV (reference sequence). This CDR3 region has 12 residues. Trimming shortened V by 7 bases and J by 7 bases, and 11 bases separated the two germline ends.

V is TRBV19 and J is TRBJ1-6; D is unresolved. CDR3 length: 14 amino acids. The V gene lost 3 bases and the J gene lost 3 bases, with 6 bases spanning the gap. Germline V CDR1 and CDR2: LNHDA, SQIVND (reference sequence). The CDR3 reads CASSMARYNSPLHF. The CDR3 nucleotides are TGTGCCAGTAGTATGGCACGCTATAATTCACCCCTCCACTTT. The full variable domain, in which reference TRBV19 and TRBJ1-6 provide the parts outside the CDR3, is DGGITQSPKYLFRKEGQNVTLSCEQNLNHDAMYWYRQDPGQGLRLIYYSQIVNDFQKGDIAEGYSVSREKKESFPLTVTSAQKNPTAFYLCASSMARYNSPLHFGNGTRLTVT.

The chain combines TRBV6-5 with TRBJ1-2, with 7 positions matching TRBD1. Germline values: CDR1 MNHEY, CDR2 SVGAGI. The CDR3 loop spans 14 amino acids. V shed 4 bases and J 1 base; nucleotides not matched to a gene: 3. This chain's CDR3 is CASSSGDSNYGYTF. As DNA, the CDR3 is TGTGCCAGCAGTTCTGGGGACAGTAACTATGGCTACACCTTC.

The V and J genes are TRBV19 and TRBJ2-1; 7 nucleotides agree with TRBD2. The germline V gene encodes CDR1 LNHDA and CDR2 SQIVND (reference sequence). The CDR3 covers 15 residues. V was pared by 6 bases and J by 3 bases, with 8 bases of the junction left unmatched. This chain's CDR3 is CASSASSGVYNEQFF. CDR3 DNA sequence: TGTGCCAGTAGCGCCTCAAGCGGGGTCTACAATGAGCAGTTCTTC. The variable domain in full, completed from reference TRBV19 and TRBJ2-1, reads DGGITQSPKYLFRKEGQNVTLSCEQNLNHDAMYWYRQDPGQGLRLIYYSQIVNDFQKGDIAEGYSVSREKKESFPLTVTSAQKNPTAFYLCASSASSGVYNEQFFGPGTRLTVL.

V and J are TRBV14 and TRBJ2-7; TRBD2 matches at 13 bases. V shed 3 bases, J shed 6 bases, and the junction held 5 bases outside the gene matches. The germline V gene has CDR1 SGHDN and CDR2 FVKESK. The CDR3 totals 15 residues. CDR3 in amino acids: CASSQIGTSGTEQYF. The CDR3 coding sequence is TGTGCCAGCAGCCAGATCGGGACTAGCGGGACCGAGCAGTACTTC.